Each of the 7 T cell receptor beta chains below was sequenced from the same sample in a study of T cells after yellow fever vaccination. TCRdb reanalysed the 5' RACE reads using MiXCR and keeps one entry per CDR3 protein. Of 28,000 or so distinct CDR3 sequences in the sample, around 4.8% are singletons; the top ten hold around 45%. The sequenced sample was CD8+ T cells sorted from PBMCs, obtained 5 days after the yellow fever booster vaccination. These receptors were collected from a man under 40 who received the YFV17D yellow fever vaccine.

This clonotype came up many times. The rearrangement joins TRBV5-4 to TRBJ2-7; D is possibly TRBD1 (5 bases). CDR1 is SGHNT, CDR2 YYREEE, per germline (reference sequence). Trimming took 3 bases from V and 2 from J, leaving 15 bases between them. There are 15 residues in the CDR3. The CDR3 reads CASSWAGQGAYEQYF. CDR3 in DNA: TGTGCCAGCAGCTGGGCCGGGCAGGGCGCCTACGAGCAGTACTTC.

The gene calls are TRBV28 and TRBJ1-2; D ambiguous. V lost 7 bases, J lost 7 bases, and 13 bases lay in between. Germline V gene sequence: CDR1 MDHEN, CDR2 SYDVKM. This CDR3 contains 12 residues. The CDR3 nucleotides are TGTGCCAGCAAGATCGGAGAGATTGGCTACACCTTC. This translates into CASKIGEIGYTF.

As regards this clonotype: A read error may account for a junction end that differs from germline. The genes are TRBV2 and TRBJ2-1, with D tentatively TRBD2 (5 bases). The CDR3 sequence is 15 residues long. Germline V gene lookup returns CDR1 SNHLY and CDR2 FYNNEI. This CDR3 is CTSSQDPPGEVEQFF. The CDR3 DNA sequence: TGTACCAGCAGTCAAGACCCACCCGGGGAAGTAGAGCAGTTCTTC.

This clonotype was recorded at least ten times. This chain links TRBV19 with TRBJ2-2; no definite D call. V was pared by 4 bases and J by 3 bases, with 6 bases between. This CDR3 comprises 13 residues. The germline CDR1 and CDR2 sequences are LNHDA and SQIVND (reference sequence). The CDR3 sequence is CASSRVYTGELFF. CDR3 nucleotides: TGTGCCAGTAGTAGGGTCTACACCGGGGAGCTGTTTTTT. The full variable domain, its missing parts supplied by reference TRBV19 and TRBJ2-2, is DGGITQSPKYLFRKEGQNVTLSCEQNLNHDAMYWYRQDPGQGLRLIYYSQIVNDFQKGDIAEGYSVSREKKESFPLTVTSAQKNPTAFYLCASSRVYTGELFFGEGSRLTVL.

This clonotype was seen at least ten times. J is TRBJ2-1 and V is TRBV30; tentatively, D is TRBD1 or TRBD2 (5 bases each). CDR3 length equals 17 residues. Trimming left V 0 bases short and J 5 bases short, with 20 bases between. Germline V gene lookup returns CDR1 GTSNPN and CDR2 SVGIG (reference sequence). CDR3 bases: TGTGCCTGGAGTGTTCCCTGGGACGAGGGGAAAAACAATGAGCAGTTCTTC. Translation: CAWSVPWDEGKNNEQFF.

This clonotype was seen many times. The V call is TRBV19, the J call TRBJ2-1; no firm D call. The CDR3 spans 12 residues. Trimming shortened V by 7 bases and J by 9 bases, and 13 bases separated the two germline ends. Germline V gene data show CDR1 as LNHDA and CDR2 as SQIVND (reference sequence). The CDR3 reads CASIATPGEQFF. In nucleotides, the CDR3 is TGTGCCAGTATTGCTACCCCAGGTGAGCAGTTCTTC.

At least ten counts were recorded for this clonotype. This chain uses TRBV1 with TRBJ2-5; no DNA check was done on the table's D call, TRBD2. TRBV1 is an annotated pseudogene. The CDR3 has 18 amino acids. The chain's CDR3 is CTSSQPPLPLARWETQYF. CDR3 DNA: TGCACCAGCAGCCAACCTCCCCTCCCCCTAGCTAGGTGGGAGACCCAGTACTTC.